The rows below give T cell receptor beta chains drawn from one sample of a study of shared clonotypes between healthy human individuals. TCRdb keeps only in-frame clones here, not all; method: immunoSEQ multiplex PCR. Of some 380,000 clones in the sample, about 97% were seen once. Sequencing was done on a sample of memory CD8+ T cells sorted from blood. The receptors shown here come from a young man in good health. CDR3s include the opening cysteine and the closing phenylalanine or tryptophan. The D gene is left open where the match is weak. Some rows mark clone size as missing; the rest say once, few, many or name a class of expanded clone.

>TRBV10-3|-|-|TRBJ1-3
TGTGCCATCAGTGGGGGGACTTACGCTGGAAACACCATATATTTT
CAISGGTYAGNTIYF
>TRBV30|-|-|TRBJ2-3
TGTGCCTGGAGTGGGGGGAGCGGGAGCACAGATACGCAGTATTTT
CAWSGGSGSTDTQYF
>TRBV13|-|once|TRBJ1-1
TGTGCCAGCAGCTTAGGAGGCCCCCAAGCTTTCTTT
CASSLGGPQAFF
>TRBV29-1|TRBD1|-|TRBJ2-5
TGCAGCGTTGCCGGGACAGGGAGCCAAGAGACCCAGTACTTC
CSVAGTGSQETQYF
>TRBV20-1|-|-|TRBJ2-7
TGCAGTGCGGCAGGGTCCTACGAGCAGTACTTC
CSAAGSYEQYF
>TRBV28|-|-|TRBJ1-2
TGTGCCAGCAGTTCGACAGCCTCTAACTATGGCTACACCTTC
CASSSTASNYGYTF
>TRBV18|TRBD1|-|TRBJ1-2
TGTGCCAGCTCGGCCGGGACAGCCTATGGCTACACCTTC
CASSAGTAYGYTF
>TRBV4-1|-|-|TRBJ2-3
TGCGCCAGCAGCCAACTGACAGGAAGAGGCACAGATACGCAGTATTTT
CASSQLTGRGTDTQYF
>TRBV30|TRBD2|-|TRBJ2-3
TGTGCCTGGAGTCCACGACTAGCGGGACGCCTCACAGATACGCAGTATTTT
CAWSPRLAGRLTDTQYF
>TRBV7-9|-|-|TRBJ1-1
TGTGCCAGCAGCTTGGGTTTGGGCAGGGTGGCTGAAGCTTTCTTT
CASSLGLGRVAEAFF
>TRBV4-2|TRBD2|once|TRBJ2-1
TGTGCCAGCAGCCAAGAAAGCTCTACTAGCGGGATCTCCTACAATGAGCAGTTCTTC
CASSQESSTSGISYNEQFF
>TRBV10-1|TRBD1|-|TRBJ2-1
TGCGCCAGCAGTGAGGCCCAAACAGGGGCATGGCCCTACAATGAGCAGTTCTTC
CASSEAQTGAWPYNEQFF
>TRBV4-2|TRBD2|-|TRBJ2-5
TGTGCCAGCAGCCAAGATCCTGTTGGGGGAGGGCACCAAGAGACCCAGTACTTC
CASSQDPVGGGHQETQYF
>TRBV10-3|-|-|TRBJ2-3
TGTGCCATCCGGGAGTTCGATACGCAGTATTTT
CAIREFDTQYF
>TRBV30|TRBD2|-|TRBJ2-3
TGTGCCTGGAAGCGGGAGGAAATACACACAGATACGCAGTATTTT
CAWKREEIHTDTQYF
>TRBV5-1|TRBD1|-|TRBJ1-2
TGCGCCAGCAGCCCAGGGGGTTATGGCTACACCTTC
CASSPGGYGYTF
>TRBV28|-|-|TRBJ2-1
TGTGCCAGCAGTCCATACAACAATGAGCAGTTCTTC
CASSPYNNEQFF
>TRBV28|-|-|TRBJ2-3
TGTGCCAGCAGTTCGGGGACTAGCACAGATACGCAGTATTTT
CASSSGTSTDTQYF
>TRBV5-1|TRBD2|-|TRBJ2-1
TGCGCCAGCAGCTTGGGAGCGGGGAGCTCCTACAATGAGCAGTTCTTC
CASSLGAGSSYNEQFF
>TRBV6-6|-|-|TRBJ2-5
TGTGCCAGCACCGTCAAAGAGACCCAGTACTTC
CASTVKETQYF
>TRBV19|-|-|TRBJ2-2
TGTGCCAGTCAGATTGCGCGGGCGAACACCGGGGAGCTGTTTTTT
CASQIARANTGELFF
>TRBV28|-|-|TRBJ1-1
TGTGCCAGCGTCGGGGTGGGCTGGGCTGAAGCTTTCTTT
CASVGVGWAEAFF
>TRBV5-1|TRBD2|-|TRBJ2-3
TGCGCCAGCAGCCCCCTAGCGGGATGGGGAAGAGATACGCAGTATTTT
CASSPLAGWGRDTQYF
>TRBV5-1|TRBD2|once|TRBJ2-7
TGCGCCAGCAGCTTGGTCAGCGGGAGTCAGCACGAGCAGTACTTC
CASSLVSGSQHEQYF
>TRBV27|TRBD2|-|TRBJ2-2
TGTGCCAGCAGTTTACTAGCGGGGAACACCGGGGAGCTGTTTTTT
CASSLLAGNTGELFF
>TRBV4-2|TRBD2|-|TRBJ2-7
TGTGCCAGCAGCCGCGGGACTAGCGGGAGGGCCAATCACGAGCAGTACTTC
CASSRGTSGRANHEQYF
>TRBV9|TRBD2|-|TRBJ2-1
TGTGCCAGCAGCCAATCCAGCGGGACCTCCTACAATGAGCAGTTCTTC
CASSQSSGTSYNEQFF
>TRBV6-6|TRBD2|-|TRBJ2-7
TGTGCCAGCAGTTTACTAGCGGAGTATTACTACGAGCAGTACTTC
CASSLLAEYYYEQYF
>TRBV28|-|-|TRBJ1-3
TGTGCCAGCAGCCCTCCCTTTTCCAGGACTACCATATATTTT
CASSPPFSRTTIYF
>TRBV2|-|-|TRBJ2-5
TGTGCCAGCAGGAAAAGGGCCTTCGGGGTCCAAGAGACCCAGTACTTC
CASRKRAFGVQETQYF
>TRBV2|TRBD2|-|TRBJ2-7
TGTGCCAGCACCATTGGACTAGCGGGAAACGAGCAGTACTTC
CASTIGLAGNEQYF
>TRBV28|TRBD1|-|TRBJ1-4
TGTGCCAGCAGTATATCGACAGGGTGGAATGAAAAACTGTTTTTT
CASSISTGWNEKLFF
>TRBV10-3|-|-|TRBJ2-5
TGTGCCATCAGTGCGTATTATCAAGAGACCCAGTACTTC
CAISAYYQETQYF
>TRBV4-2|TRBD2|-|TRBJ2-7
TGTGCCAGCACGGGGGGCTACGAGCAGTACTTC
CASTGGYEQYF
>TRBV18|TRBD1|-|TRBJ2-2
TGTGCCAGCTCACCAGCAGGGGGCACCGGGGAGCTGTTTTTT
CASSPAGGTGELFF
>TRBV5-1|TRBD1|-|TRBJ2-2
TGCGCCAGCAGCCTCGGGGCCAGGGGGTTTCCGAACACCGGGGAGCTGTTTTTT
CASSLGARGFPNTGELFF
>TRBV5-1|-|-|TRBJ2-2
TGCGCCAGCAGCTCAGGACAGAGGCAAGGCTCGTTGGCCGGGGAGCTGTTTTTT
CASSSGQRQGSLAGELFF
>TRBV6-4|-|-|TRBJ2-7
TGTGCCAGCAGTGACTACGGGACAGGGAAGGGAGTGGAGCGGGAGTTTGGCTACGAGCAGTACTTC
CASSDYGTGKGVEREFGYEQYF
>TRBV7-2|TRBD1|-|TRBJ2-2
TGTGCCAGCAGCTTGCGGACAGGGTCCACCGGGGAGCTGTTTTTT
CASSLRTGSTGELFF
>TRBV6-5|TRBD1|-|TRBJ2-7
TGTGCCACCAAGGGGTCGGGACAGGGGATCTACGAGCAGTACTTC
CATKGSGQGIYEQYF
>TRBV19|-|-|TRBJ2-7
TGTGCCAGTAGTATAAGCCGGGACCGCTCCTACGAGCAGTACTTC
CASSISRDRSYEQYF
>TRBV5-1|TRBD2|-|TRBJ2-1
TGCGCCAGCAGCCGCACTAGCGGATCCTACAATGAGCAGTTCTTC
CASSRTSGSYNEQFF
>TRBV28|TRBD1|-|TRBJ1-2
TGTGCCAGCAGTTCCTTAGACAGGGGTAACTATGGCTACACCTTC
CASSSLDRGNYGYTF
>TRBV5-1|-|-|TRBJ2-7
TGCGCCAGCAGCCCCTCCTCTTTCTACGAGCAGTACTTC
CASSPSSFYEQYF
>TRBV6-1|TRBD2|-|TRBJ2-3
TGTGCCAGCAGTGAGACTAGCGGGGTCCTCCCAGATACGCAGTATTTT
CASSETSGVLPDTQYF
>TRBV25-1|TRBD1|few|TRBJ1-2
TGTGCCAGCCATGGGACAGGGGGAAATGGCTACACCTTC
CASHGTGGNGYTF
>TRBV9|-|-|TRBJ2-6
TGTGCCAGCAGCGCAGGTCACTCTGGGGCCAACGTCCTGACTTTC
CASSAGHSGANVLTF
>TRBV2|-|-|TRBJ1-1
TGTGCCAGCAGCCCCCCAGGGGACGCTTTCTTT
CASSPPGDAFF
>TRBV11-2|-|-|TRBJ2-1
TGTGCCAGCAGCTTAACGACACGGGATCGGTTCTTC
CASSLTTRDRFF
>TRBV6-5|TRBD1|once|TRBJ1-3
TGTGCCAGCAGTTACGACAGGGGTGGTGGAAACACCATATATTTT
CASSYDRGGGNTIYF